This T cell receptor (beta chain) was sequenced in a study of blood T cells in healthy people across ages. Findings of the study overall: There were more naive CD4+ cells and higher diversity in long-lived donors than in aged donors. Naive and antigen-experienced cells could not be conclusively compared, given unsorted PBMCs.

Primed by a sample-barcoded 5' primer and a J-beta primer mix, a second PCR proceeded for 7 to 11 cycles. TCRdb reprocessed the 5' RACE reads with MiXCR, giving one entry per CDR3 protein. Counted here are some 1.6 million distinct CDR3 sequences, about 32% occurring once; the ten biggest clones make up 11%. This clonotype was seen more than once but under ten times. Its matching antigen is unknown. Germline V gene sequence: CDR1 MGHDK, CDR2 SYGVNS. With V trimmed by 4 bases and J by 4 bases, 13 bases remained unmatched. The CDR3 covers 18 residues. Each sample provided at least 5 micrograms of extracted total RNA.

This clonotype was sampled from a woman aged 30 to 39 in good health. Sequenced sample: blood. V usage is TRBV25-1 and J usage is TRBJ2-2, with 9 bases that match TRBD1. The CDR3 is CASSAHPGQGTSTGELFF. The CDR3 DNA sequence: TGTGCCAGCAGTGCCCACCCGGGACAGGGAACCTCCACCGGGGAGCTGTTTTTT.